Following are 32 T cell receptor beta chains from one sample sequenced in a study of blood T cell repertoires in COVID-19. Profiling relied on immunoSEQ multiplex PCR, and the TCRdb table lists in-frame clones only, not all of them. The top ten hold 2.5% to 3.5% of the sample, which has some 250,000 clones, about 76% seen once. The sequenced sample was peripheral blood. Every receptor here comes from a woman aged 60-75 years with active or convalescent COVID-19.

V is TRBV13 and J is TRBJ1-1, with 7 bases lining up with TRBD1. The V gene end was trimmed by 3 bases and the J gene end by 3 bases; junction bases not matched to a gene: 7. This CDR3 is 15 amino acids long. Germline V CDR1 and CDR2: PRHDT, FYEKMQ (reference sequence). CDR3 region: CASSFGDREYTEAFF. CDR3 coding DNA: TGTGCCAGCAGCTTCGGAGACAGGGAGTACACTGAAGCTTTCTTT.

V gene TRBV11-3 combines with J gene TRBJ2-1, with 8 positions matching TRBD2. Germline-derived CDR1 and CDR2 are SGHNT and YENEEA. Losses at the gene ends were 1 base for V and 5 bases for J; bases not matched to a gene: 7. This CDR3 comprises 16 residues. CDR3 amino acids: CASSLVGKRGHNEQFF. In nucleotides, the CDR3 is TGTGCCAGCAGCTTAGTGGGAAAGCGGGGGCACAATGAGCAGTTCTTC.

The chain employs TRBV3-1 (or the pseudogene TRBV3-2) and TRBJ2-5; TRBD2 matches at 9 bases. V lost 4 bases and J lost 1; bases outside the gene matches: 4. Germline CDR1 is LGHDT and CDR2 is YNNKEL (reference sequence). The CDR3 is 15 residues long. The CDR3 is CASSLGTSPQETQYF. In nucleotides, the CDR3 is TGTGCCAGCAGCCTCGGGACTAGCCCCCAAGAGACCCAGTACTTC.

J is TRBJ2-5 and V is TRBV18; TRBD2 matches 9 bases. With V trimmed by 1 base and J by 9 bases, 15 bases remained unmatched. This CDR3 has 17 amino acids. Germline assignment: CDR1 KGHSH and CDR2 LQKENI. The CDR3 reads CASSPRVSGGRGGAQYF. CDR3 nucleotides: TGTGCCAGCTCACCACGGGTTAGCGGGGGACGTGGTGGGGCCCAGTACTTC.

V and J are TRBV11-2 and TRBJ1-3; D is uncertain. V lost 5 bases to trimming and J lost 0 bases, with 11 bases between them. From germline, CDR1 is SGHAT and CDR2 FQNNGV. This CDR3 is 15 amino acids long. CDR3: CASSPQSHSGNTIYF. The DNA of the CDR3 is TGTGCCAGCAGCCCACAGTCCCACTCTGGAAACACCATATATTTT. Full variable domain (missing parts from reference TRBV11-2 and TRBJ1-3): EAGVAQSPRYKIIEKRQSVAFWCNPISGHATLYWYQQILGQGPKLLIQFQNNGVVDDSQLPKDRFSAERLKGVDSTLKIQPAKLEDSAVYLCASSPQSHSGNTIYFGEGSWLTVV.

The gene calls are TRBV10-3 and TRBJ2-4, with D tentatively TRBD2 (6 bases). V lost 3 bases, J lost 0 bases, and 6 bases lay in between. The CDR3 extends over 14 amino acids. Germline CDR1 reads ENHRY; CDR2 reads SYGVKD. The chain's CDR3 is CAISDGRAKNIQYF. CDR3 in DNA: TGTGCCATCAGTGACGGGAGAGCCAAAAACATTCAGTACTTC.

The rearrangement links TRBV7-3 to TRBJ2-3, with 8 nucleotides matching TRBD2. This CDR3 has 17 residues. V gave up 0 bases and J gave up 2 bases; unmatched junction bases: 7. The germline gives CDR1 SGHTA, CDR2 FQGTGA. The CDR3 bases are TGTGCCAGCAGCTTAACCCCGGGAGGGGCCCCCACAGATACGCAGTATTTT. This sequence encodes CASSLTPGGAPTDTQYF.

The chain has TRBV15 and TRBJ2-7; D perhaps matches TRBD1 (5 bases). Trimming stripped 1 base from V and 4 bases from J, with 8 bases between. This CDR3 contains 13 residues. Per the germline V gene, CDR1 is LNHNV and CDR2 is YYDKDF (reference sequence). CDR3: CATSRGPGYEQYF. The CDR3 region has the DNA TGTGCCACCAGCAGAGGCCCAGGGTACGAGCAGTACTTC.

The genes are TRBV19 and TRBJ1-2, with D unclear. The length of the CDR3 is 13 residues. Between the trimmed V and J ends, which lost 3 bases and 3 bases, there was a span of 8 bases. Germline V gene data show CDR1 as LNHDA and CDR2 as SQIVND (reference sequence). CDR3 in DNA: TGTGCCAGTAGTATTGGTCAGGACTATGGCTACACCTTC. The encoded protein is CASSIGQDYGYTF.

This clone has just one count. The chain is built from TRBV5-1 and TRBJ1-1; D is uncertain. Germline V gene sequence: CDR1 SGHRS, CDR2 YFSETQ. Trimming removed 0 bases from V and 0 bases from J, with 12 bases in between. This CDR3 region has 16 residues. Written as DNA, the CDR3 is TGCGCCAGCAGCTTGGGAGGCGACCTTATGAACACTGAAGCTTTCTTT. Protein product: CASSLGGDLMNTEAFF. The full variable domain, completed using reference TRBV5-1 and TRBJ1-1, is KAGVTQTPRYLIKTRGQQVTLSCSPISGHRSVSWYQQTPGQGLQFLFEYFSETQRNKGNFPGRFSGRQFSNSRSEMNVSTLELGDSALYLCASSLGGDLMNTEAFFGQGTRLTVV.

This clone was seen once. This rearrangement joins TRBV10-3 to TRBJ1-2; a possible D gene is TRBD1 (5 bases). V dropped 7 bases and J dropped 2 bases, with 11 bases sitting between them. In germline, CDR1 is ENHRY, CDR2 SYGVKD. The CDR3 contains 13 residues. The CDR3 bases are TGTGCCATCAATCCTGACAGCAACTATGGCTACACCTTC. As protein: CAINPDSNYGYTF.

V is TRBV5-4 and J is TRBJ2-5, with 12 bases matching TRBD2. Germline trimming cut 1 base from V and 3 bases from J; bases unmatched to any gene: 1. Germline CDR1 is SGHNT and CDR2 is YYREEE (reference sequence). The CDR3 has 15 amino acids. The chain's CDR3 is CASSLTSGGKETQYF. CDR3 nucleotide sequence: TGTGCCAGCAGCTTGACTAGCGGGGGGAAAGAGACCCAGTACTTC.

Here the CDR3 DNA reads TGTGCCATCAGTGAGTCGAAGGGGGGGGGCTCCTACGAGCAGTACTTC. Protein: CAISESKGGGSYEQYF. V and J are TRBV10-3 and TRBJ2-7; D might be TRBD2 (7 bases). Germline V CDR1 and CDR2: ENHRY, SYGVKD. The V and J ends lost 0 bases and 0 bases respectively, with 12 bases between them. The CDR3 is made up of 16 amino acids.

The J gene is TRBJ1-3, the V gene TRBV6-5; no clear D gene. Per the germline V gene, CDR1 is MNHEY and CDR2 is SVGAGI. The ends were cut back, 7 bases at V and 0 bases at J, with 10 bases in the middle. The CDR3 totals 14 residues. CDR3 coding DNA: TGTGCCAGCAAGGCGGCGAGCTCTGGAAACACCATATATTTT. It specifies CASKAASSGNTIYF.

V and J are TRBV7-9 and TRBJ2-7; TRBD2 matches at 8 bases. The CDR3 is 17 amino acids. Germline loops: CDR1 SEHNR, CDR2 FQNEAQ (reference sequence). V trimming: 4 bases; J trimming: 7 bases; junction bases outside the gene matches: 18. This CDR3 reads CASSSPRLAGGPGEQYF. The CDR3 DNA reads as TGTGCCAGCAGCTCCCCTCGACTGGCGGGGGGCCCTGGGGAGCAGTACTTC. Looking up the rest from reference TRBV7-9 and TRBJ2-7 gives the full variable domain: DTGVSQNPRHKITKRGQNVTFRCDPISEHNRLYWYRQTLGQGPEFLTYFQNEAQLEKSRLLSDRFSAERPKGSFSTLEIQRTEQGDSAMYLCASSSPRLAGGPGEQYFGPGTRLTVT.

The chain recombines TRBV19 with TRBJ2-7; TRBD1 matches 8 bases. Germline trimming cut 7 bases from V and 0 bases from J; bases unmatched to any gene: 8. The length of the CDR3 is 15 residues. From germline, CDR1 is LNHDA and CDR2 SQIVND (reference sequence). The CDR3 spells CASTSRQGPSYEQYF. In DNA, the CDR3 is TGTGCCAGTACCTCACGACAGGGGCCCTCCTACGAGCAGTACTTC.

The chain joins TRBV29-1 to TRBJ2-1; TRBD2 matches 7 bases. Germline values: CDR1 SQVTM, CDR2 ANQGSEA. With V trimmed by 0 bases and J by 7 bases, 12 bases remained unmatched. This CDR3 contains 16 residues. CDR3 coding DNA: TGCAGCGTTGAAGATCTGGCGCCGGTGGGAGGGAATGAGCAGTTCTTC. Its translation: CSVEDLAPVGGNEQFF.

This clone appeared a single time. This CDR3 reads CSASHPPGGPQYF. The CDR3 region has the DNA TGCAGTGCTAGTCATCCTCCGGGGGGCCCACAGTATTTT. The chain joins TRBV20-1 to TRBJ2-3; TRBD2 is a possible D gene (7 bases). The V end was cut by 3 bases, the J end by 12 bases, with 19 bases between. CDR1 and CDR2 from the germline V gene are DFQATT and SNEGSKA (reference sequence). CDR3 size: 13 residues.

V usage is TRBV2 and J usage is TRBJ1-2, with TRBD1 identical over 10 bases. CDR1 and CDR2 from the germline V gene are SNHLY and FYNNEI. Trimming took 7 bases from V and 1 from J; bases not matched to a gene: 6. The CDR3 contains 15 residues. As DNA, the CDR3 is TGTGCCAGCAACGGCGACAGGGGGCGTAACTATGGCTACACCTTC. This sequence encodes CASNGDRGRNYGYTF.

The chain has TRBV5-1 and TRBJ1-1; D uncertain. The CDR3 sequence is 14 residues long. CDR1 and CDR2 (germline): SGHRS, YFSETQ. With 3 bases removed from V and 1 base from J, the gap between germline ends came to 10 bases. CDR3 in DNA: TGCGCCAGCAGCTCGTTAGTCCAGAACACTGAAGCTTTCTTT. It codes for CASSSLVQNTEAFF.

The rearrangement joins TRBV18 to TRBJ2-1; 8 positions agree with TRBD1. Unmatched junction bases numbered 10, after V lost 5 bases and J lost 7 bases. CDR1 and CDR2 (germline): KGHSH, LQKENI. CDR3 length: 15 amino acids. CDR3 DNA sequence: TGTGCCAGCTCATATCAGGGGGCCCAGGGGAATGAGCAGTTCTTC. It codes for CASSYQGAQGNEQFF.

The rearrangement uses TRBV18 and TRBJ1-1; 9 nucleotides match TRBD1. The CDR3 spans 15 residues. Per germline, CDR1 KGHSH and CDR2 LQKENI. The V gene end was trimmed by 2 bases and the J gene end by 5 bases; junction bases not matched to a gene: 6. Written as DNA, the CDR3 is TGTGCCAGCTCACCAGTACAGGGGGCGGGTACTGAAGCTTTCTTT. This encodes CASSPVQGAGTEAFF.

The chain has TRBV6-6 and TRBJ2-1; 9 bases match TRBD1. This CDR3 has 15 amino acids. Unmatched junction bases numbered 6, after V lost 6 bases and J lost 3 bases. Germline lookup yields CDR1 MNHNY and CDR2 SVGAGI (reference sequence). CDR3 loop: CASSPGQGFYNEQFF. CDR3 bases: TGTGCCAGCAGCCCCGGACAGGGGTTCTACAATGAGCAGTTCTTC.

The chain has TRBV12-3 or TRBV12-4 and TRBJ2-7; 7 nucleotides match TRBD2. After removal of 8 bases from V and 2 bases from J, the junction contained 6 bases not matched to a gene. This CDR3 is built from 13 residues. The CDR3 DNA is TGTGCCAGCCGTCGCGGGGGAACCTACGAGCAGTACTTC. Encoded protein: CASRRGGTYEQYF.

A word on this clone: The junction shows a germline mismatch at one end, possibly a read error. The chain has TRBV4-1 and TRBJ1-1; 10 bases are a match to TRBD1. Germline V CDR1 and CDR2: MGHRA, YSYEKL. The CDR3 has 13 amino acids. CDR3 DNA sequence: TGCGCCAGCAGCCAAGATCGGGGGACAGGGGAAAAATTT. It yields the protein CASSQDRGTGEKF.

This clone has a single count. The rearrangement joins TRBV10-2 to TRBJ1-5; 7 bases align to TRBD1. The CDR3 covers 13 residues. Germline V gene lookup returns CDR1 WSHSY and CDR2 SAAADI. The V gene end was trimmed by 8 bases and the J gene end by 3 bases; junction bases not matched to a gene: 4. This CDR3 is CASSTGNNQPQHF. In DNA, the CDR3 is TGCGCCAGCTCGACAGGGAACAATCAGCCCCAGCATTTT.

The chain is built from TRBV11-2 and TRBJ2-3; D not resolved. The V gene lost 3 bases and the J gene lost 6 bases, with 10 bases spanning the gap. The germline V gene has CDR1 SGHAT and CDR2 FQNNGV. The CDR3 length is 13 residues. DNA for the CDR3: TGTGCCAGCAGCTTGGGCCCCATGGATACGCAGTATTTT. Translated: CASSLGPMDTQYF. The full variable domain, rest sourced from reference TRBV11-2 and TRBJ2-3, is EAGVAQSPRYKIIEKRQSVAFWCNPISGHATLYWYQQILGQGPKLLIQFQNNGVVDDSQLPKDRFSAERLKGVDSTLKIQPAKLEDSAVYLCASSLGPMDTQYFGPGTRLTVL.

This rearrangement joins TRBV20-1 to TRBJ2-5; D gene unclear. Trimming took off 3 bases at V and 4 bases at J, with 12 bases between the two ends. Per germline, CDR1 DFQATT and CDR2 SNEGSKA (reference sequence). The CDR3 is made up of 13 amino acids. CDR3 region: CSASVLRGETQYF. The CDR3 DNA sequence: TGCAGTGCTAGTGTTCTCCGAGGAGAGACCCAGTACTTC.

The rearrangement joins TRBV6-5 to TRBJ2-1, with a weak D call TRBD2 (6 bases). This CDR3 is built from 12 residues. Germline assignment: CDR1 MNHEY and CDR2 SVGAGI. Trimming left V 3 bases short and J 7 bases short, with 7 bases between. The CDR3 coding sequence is TGTGCCAGCAGTTATGGGGGGAATGAGCAGTTCTTC. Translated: CASSYGGNEQFF.

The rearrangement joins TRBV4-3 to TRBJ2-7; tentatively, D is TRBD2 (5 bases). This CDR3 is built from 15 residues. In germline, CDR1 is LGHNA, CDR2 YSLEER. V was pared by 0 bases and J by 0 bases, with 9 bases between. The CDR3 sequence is CASSQDHRDSYEQYF. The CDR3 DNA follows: TGCGCCAGCAGCCAAGATCACCGGGACTCCTACGAGCAGTACTTC.

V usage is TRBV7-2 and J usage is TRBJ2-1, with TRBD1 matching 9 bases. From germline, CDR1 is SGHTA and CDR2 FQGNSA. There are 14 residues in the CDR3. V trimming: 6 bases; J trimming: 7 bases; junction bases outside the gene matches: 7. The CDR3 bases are TGTGCCAGCAGTTTTACAGGGGGCCTGAATGAGCAGTTCTTC. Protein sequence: CASSFTGGLNEQFF.

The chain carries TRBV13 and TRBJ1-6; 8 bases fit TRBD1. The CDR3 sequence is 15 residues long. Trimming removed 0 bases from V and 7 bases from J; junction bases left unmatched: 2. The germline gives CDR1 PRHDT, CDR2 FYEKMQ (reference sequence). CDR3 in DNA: TGTGCCAGCAGCTTAGGGACAGGGGTCAATTCACCCCTCCACTTT. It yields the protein CASSLGTGVNSPLHF.